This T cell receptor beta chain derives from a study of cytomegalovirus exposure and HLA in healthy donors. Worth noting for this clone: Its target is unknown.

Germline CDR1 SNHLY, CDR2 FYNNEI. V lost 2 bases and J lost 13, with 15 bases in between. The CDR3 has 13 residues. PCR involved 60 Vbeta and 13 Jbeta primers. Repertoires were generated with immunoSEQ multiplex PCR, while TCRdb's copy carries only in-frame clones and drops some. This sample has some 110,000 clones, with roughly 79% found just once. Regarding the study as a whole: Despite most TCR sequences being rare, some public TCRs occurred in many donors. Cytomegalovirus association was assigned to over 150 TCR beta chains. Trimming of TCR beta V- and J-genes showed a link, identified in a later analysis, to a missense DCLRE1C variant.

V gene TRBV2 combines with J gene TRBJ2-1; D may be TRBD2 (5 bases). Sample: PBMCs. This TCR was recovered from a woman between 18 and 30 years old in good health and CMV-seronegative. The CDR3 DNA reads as TGTGCCAGCAGTGAATCCGAGGGAACAGCACAGTTCTTC. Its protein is CASSESEGTAQFF.